These T cell receptor beta chains were read from a single sample in a study of blood T cell repertoires in COVID-19. Here immunoSEQ multiplex PCR was the method, and the copy in TCRdb shows in-frame clones only, minus some. Altogether 200,000 or so clones are present, around 81% being singletons, with the ten largest covering roughly 2.3%. Source material: peripheral blood. The receptors were sampled from a woman in her fifties or sixties with acute or convalescent COVID-19. Both conserved end residues are part of each CDR3. A D gene is named only where the DNA matches it firmly. Rows may omit the clone size; those that give it use once, few, many or a size class.

cdr3_length,j_call,d_call,clone_size,v_call,cdr3_aa,cdr3_nt
16,TRBJ2-7,TRBD2,NA,TRBV7-2,CASSTGLAEGSYEQYF,TGTGCCAGCAGCACCGGACTAGCGGAAGGTTCCTACGAGCAGTACTTC
15,TRBJ1-1,NA,NA,TRBV3-1/TRBV3-2,CASTLGAGSGTEAFF,TGTGCCAGCACCCTAGGTGCCGGGTCGGGCACTGAAGCTTTCTTT
15,TRBJ1-5,NA,NA,TRBV2,CASKWFDVENQPQHF,TGTGCCAGCAAATGGTTCGACGTGGAGAATCAGCCCCAGCATTTT
16,TRBJ2-3,TRBD2,NA,TRBV3-1/TRBV3-2,CASSQLAGRTPDTQYF,TGTGCCAGCAGCCAGCTAGCGGGGCGGACTCCAGATACGCAGTATTTT
14,TRBJ1-2,NA,NA,TRBV30,CAWSVMGGNYGYTF,TGTGCCTGGAGTGTCATGGGGGGAAACTATGGCTACACCTTC
15,TRBJ2-1,TRBD2,few,TRBV12-5,CASGLGTSGGAKQFF,TGTGCTAGTGGTTTGGGGACTAGCGGGGGGGCTAAGCAGTTCTTC
15,TRBJ2-1,TRBD1,few,TRBV10-3,CAMGATGTGIDEQFF,TGTGCCATGGGGGCAACCGGGACAGGGATCGATGAGCAGTTCTTC
17,TRBJ2-2,NA,NA,TRBV10-3,CAIRRTGTMYNTGELFF,TGTGCCATCAGGAGGACAGGGACTATGTATAACACCGGGGAGCTGTTTTTT
14,TRBJ1-1,TRBD1,NA,TRBV7-9,CASSPQGAPGEAFF,TGTGCCAGCAGCCCACAGGGGGCCCCCGGTGAAGCTTTCTTT
16,TRBJ2-1,TRBD1,once,TRBV11-2,CASSLGTGGNYNEQFF,TGTGCCAGCAGCTTAGGGACAGGGGGAAACTACAATGAGCAGTTCTTC
20,TRBJ2-2,NA,NA,TRBV4-2,CASSQDTPSVGLGGTGELFF,TGTGCCAGCAGCCAAGATACCCCCTCGGTGGGTCTTGGGGGGACCGGGGAGCTGTTTTTT
12,TRBJ1-6,NA,NA,TRBV19,CASSIANSPLHF,TGTGCCAGTAGTATTGCGAATTCACCCCTCCACTTT
13,TRBJ1-4,TRBD1,NA,TRBV27,CARKTGVGEKLFF,TGTGCCAGAAAGACAGGGGTGGGTGAAAAACTGTTTTTT
15,TRBJ1-5,NA,NA,TRBV10-1,CATTGCFDSNQPQHF,TGCGCCACCACAGGGTGTTTCGATAGCAATCAGCCCCAGCATTTT
14,TRBJ1-2,NA,NA,TRBV9,CASSPAGSNYGYTF,TGTGCCAGCAGCCCAGCCGGGAGTAACTATGGCTACACCTTC
12,TRBJ2-3,NA,NA,TRBV28,CASTQDPDTQYF,TGTGCCAGTACTCAGGATCCGGATACGCAGTATTTT
15,TRBJ1-4,NA,NA,TRBV5-1,CASSLEGTTNEKLFF,TGCGCCAGCAGCTTGGAGGGGACAACTAATGAAAAACTGTTTTTT
15,TRBJ1-4,NA,NA,TRBV5-1,CASSSLGQGGEKLFF,TGCGCCAGCAGCTCGCTGGGGCAGGGTGGTGAAAAACTGTTTTTT
16,TRBJ1-4,NA,NA,TRBV7-9,CASSPAPRAKEEKLFF,TGTGCCAGCAGCCCAGCCCCGCGCGCAAAGGAGGAAAAACTGTTTTTT
14,TRBJ1-6,NA,NA,TRBV6-2/TRBV6-3,CASSYSALHSPLHF,TGTGCCAGCAGTTACTCCGCGCTCCACTCACCCCTCCACTTT
17,TRBJ2-3,TRBD2,NA,TRBV5-4,CASSWGLAGASTDTQYF,TGTGCCAGCAGCTGGGGACTAGCGGGGGCTAGCACAGATACGCAGTATTTT
13,TRBJ1-5,NA,NA,TRBV12-3/TRBV12-4,CASSLGRNQPQHF,TGTGCCAGCAGTTTGGGGCGGAATCAGCCCCAGCATTTT
14,TRBJ1-4,TRBD1,NA,TRBV4-1,CASSSRDRDEKLFF,TGCGCCAGCAGCAGCCGCGACAGGGATGAAAAACTGTTTTTT
15,TRBJ2-5,TRBD2,few,TRBV10-3,CAISATSGGSETQYF,TGTGCCATCAGTGCAACTAGCGGGGGGTCAGAGACCCAGTACTTC
15,TRBJ2-1,TRBD2,once,TRBV9,CASTRAGGLRNEQFF,TGTGCCAGCACCAGGGCGGGGGGGCTTAGGAATGAGCAGTTCTTC
13,TRBJ1-2,NA,NA,TRBV6-6,CASTSQLNYGYTF,TGTGCCAGCACCAGTCAGTTAAACTATGGCTACACCTTC
14,TRBJ1-2,NA,NA,TRBV4-3,CASSQGVRNYGYTF,TGCGCCAGCAGCCAAGGAGTCCGTAACTATGGCTACACCTTC
14,TRBJ2-2,NA,NA,TRBV2,CASRGSGNTGELFF,TGTGCCAGCAGGGGTAGCGGCAACACCGGGGAGCTGTTTTTT
14,TRBJ1-2,NA,NA,TRBV3-1/TRBV3-2,CASSPYRDTSGYTF,TGTGCCAGCAGCCCCTACAGGGACACGAGTGGCTACACCTTC
14,TRBJ1-5,NA,NA,TRBV7-9,CASSLDRDNQPQHF,TGTGCCAGCAGCTTAGATCGGGACAATCAGCCCCAGCATTTT
19,TRBJ2-3,TRBD2,NA,TRBV7-2,CASSLIGPIQRGDTDTQYF,TGTGCCAGCAGCTTAATTGGTCCTATCCAGCGGGGAGACACAGATACGCAGTATTTT
16,TRBJ2-1,NA,NA,TRBV14,CASSINGGGLINEQFF,TGTGCCAGCAGCATAAATGGGGGGGGCTTGATCAATGAGCAGTTCTTC
12,TRBJ1-2,NA,NA,TRBV7-9,CASSLGAVSYTF,TGTGCCAGCAGCTTAGGAGCCGTGAGCTACACCTTC
15,TRBJ2-3,TRBD2,NA,TRBV15,CATGAQRGPTDTQYF,TGTGCCACCGGAGCGCAGCGGGGGCCCACAGATACGCAGTATTTT
11,TRBJ1-2,NA,NA,TRBV29-1,CSVGADYGYTF,TGCAGCGTTGGGGCAGACTATGGCTACACCTTC
16,TRBJ1-4,TRBD1,NA,TRBV7-6,CASSPGQGATNEKLFF,TGTGCCAGCAGCCCTGGACAGGGGGCGACTAATGAAAAACTGTTTTTT
14,TRBJ2-3,NA,NA,TRBV27,CASSFSRFTDTQYF,TGTGCCAGCAGTTTTTCTAGGTTCACAGATACGCAGTATTTT
14,TRBJ1-6,NA,NA,TRBV6-5,CASTETGFYSPLHF,TGTGCCAGCACCGAAACAGGTTTTTATTCACCCCTCCACTTT
11,TRBJ2-1,NA,once,TRBV15,CATGTTSEQFF,TGTGCCACCGGCACGACAAGTGAGCAGTTCTTC
14,TRBJ1-1,TRBD1,NA,TRBV20-1,CSASVGGGNTEAFF,TGCAGTGCTAGTGTAGGGGGCGGGAACACTGAAGCTTTCTTT
16,TRBJ2-1,TRBD2,NA,TRBV11-2,CASSLLTSGGYNEQFF,TGTGCCAGCAGCCTCTTGACTAGCGGGGGTTACAATGAGCAGTTCTTC
15,TRBJ2-1,TRBD1,NA,TRBV4-3,CASSQDRGRGNEQFF,TGCGCCAGCAGCCAAGATAGGGGCAGGGGGAATGAGCAGTTCTTC
14,TRBJ1-2,NA,NA,TRBV11-1,CASSLGGPNYGYTF,TGTGCCAGCAGTCTGGGGGGTCCTAACTATGGCTACACCTTC
18,TRBJ2-1,TRBD2,NA,TRBV11-2,CASSFRAIAGDTNNEQFF,TGTGCCAGCAGCTTTAGGGCGATAGCGGGGGATACAAACAATGAGCAGTTCTTC
17,TRBJ2-1,TRBD2,NA,TRBV7-9,CASSLGWSGGADNEQFF,TGTGCCAGCAGCTTAGGGTGGAGCGGGGGGGCCGACAATGAGCAGTTCTTC
15,TRBJ2-5,NA,NA,TRBV9,CASSPQGFYQETQYF,TGTGCCAGCAGCCCGCAGGGTTTTTACCAAGAGACCCAGTACTTC
16,TRBJ1-3,NA,NA,TRBV7-2,CASSLAPGHGGNTIYF,TGTGCCAGCAGCTTAGCTCCGGGACATGGAGGAAACACCATATATTTT
13,TRBJ2-7,NA,NA,TRBV24-1,CATSDFPGGEQYF,TGTGCCACCAGTGATTTCCCCGGGGGCGAGCAGTACTTC
18,TRBJ1-2,NA,NA,TRBV6-1,CASSEGGLGAGAIYGYTF,TGTGCCAGCAGTGAAGGCGGATTAGGGGCAGGAGCAATCTATGGCTACACCTTC
14,TRBJ1-1,TRBD1,NA,TRBV18,CASSKTGTNTEAFF,TGTGCCAGCTCGAAGACAGGGACCAACACTGAAGCTTTCTTT